This TCR beta chain is drawn from a study of cytomegalovirus exposure and HLA in healthy donors. Broader study findings: Presence/absence analyses supposed approximately even sequencing depth among donors. Through in vitro validation, three CMV-associated chains were shown to be specific for CMV antigens.

CDR3 length: 19 amino acids. The germline CDR1 and CDR2 sequences are SEHNR and FQNEAQ (reference sequence). The trim removed 5 bases at V and 2 bases at J, leaving 16 bases unmatched. The PCR had 60 Vbeta and 13 Jbeta primers. Assay: immunoSEQ multiplex PCR; the TCRdb copy retains only in-frame clones and omits some. The data contain over 150,000 clones, roughly 81% of them singletons. Concerning this clone: Its matching antigen is unknown.

Sequenced: PBMCs. This chain uses TRBV7-9 with TRBJ2-3, with TRBD2 matching 10 bases. The clonotype originates from a girl aged 5-17 years in good health and CMV-seropositive. The CDR3 nucleotides read TGTGCCAGCAGCCCCCGGGGGGTAGCGGGGGGCCAGAACACAGATACGCAGTATTTT. The encoded protein is CASSPRGVAGGQNTDTQYF. Full variable domain (outside the CDR3, taken from reference TRBV7-9 and TRBJ2-3): DTGVSQNPRHKITKRGQNVTFRCDPISEHNRLYWYRQTLGQGPEFLTYFQNEAQLEKSRLLSDRFSAERPKGSFSTLEIQRTEQGDSAMYLCASSPRGVAGGQNTDTQYFGPGTRLTVL.